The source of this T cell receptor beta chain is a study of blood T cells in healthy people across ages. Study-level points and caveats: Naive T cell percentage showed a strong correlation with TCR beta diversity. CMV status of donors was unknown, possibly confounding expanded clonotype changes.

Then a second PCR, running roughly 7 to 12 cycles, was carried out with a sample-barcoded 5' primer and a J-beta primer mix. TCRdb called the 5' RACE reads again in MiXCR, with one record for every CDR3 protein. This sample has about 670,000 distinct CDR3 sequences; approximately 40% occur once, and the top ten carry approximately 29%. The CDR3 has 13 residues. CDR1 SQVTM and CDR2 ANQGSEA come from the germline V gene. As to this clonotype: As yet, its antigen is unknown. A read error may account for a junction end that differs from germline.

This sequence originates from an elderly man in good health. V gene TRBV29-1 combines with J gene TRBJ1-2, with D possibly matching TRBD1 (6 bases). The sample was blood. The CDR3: CSGEDPQGSGYTF. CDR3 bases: TGCAGCGGTGAAGACCCCCAGGGGTCTGGCTACACCTTC. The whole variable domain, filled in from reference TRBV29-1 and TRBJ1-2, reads SAVISQKPSRDICQRGTSLTIQCQVDSQVTMMFWYRQQPGQSLTLIATANQGSEATYESGFVIDKFPISRPNLTFSTLTVSNMSPEDSSIYLCSGEDPQGSGYTFGSGTRLTVV.